This is a list of T cell receptor beta chains from one sample in a study of blood T cell repertoires in COVID-19. Sequencing used immunoSEQ multiplex PCR; TCRdb keeps in-frame clones, though not all of them. The sample consists of 72,000 or so clones, 86% of them appearing once. The sequenced sample consisted of peripheral blood. The receptors come from a woman aged 55-70 years with acute or convalescent COVID-19. Each CDR3 is given with its conserved first and last residue. A D gene is named only where the DNA matches it firmly. The size entry is marked missing in some rows and otherwise reads once, few, many or a size class.

V,D,J,size,CDR3,DNA
TRBV6-5,.,TRBJ2-5,.,CASSGGSQETQYF,TGTGCCAGCAGCGGCGGGTCCCAAGAGACCCAGTACTTC
TRBV19,.,TRBJ2-7,.,CASSAGRDYEQYF,TGTGCCAGTAGCGCCGGACGGGACTACGAGCAGTACTTC
TRBV7-2,.,TRBJ1-1,.,CASSSLRGTEAFF,TGTGCCAGCAGCTCCCTCAGGGGTACTGAAGCTTTCTTT
TRBV3-1/TRBV3-2,TRBD2,TRBJ2-2,.,CASSIVTSGAYTGELFF,TGTGCCAGCAGCATTGTGACTAGCGGTGCATACACCGGGGAGCTGTTTTTT
TRBV2,TRBD1,TRBJ2-3,.,CASSAWTGGDTQYF,TGTGCCAGCAGTGCGTGGACAGGGGGAGATACGCAGTATTTT
TRBV6-5,TRBD1,TRBJ1-3,.,CASSYSADRGDTIYF,TGTGCCAGCAGTTACTCAGCGGACAGGGGAGACACCATATATTTT
TRBV7-2,TRBD2,TRBJ2-2,.,CASSSTSGGANTGELFF,TGTGCCAGCAGCTCGACTAGCGGGGGGGCGAACACCGGGGAGCTGTTTTTT
TRBV7-9,TRBD1,TRBJ2-5,.,CASRQGRQETQYF,TGTGCCAGCCGACAGGGTAGGCAAGAGACCCAGTACTTC
TRBV19,TRBD2,TRBJ2-1,.,CASSITSGGDSYNEQFF,TGTGCCAGTAGTATTACTAGCGGGGGGGACTCCTACAATGAGCAGTTCTTC
TRBV6-6,TRBD1,TRBJ2-2,.,CASRGTVTGELFF,TGTGCCAGCAGGGGGACAGTCACCGGGGAGCTGTTTTTT
TRBV9,TRBD2,TRBJ2-7,.,CASSARTSGGTYEQYF,TGTGCCAGCAGCGCCAGGACTAGCGGGGGGACCTACGAGCAGTACTTC
TRBV25-1,.,TRBJ1-3,.,CASSEGRGGNTIYF,TGTGCCAGCAGTGAAGGCCGAGGTGGAAACACCATATATTTT
TRBV5-1,.,TRBJ2-1,once,CASSLLDTQSHEQFF,TGCGCCAGCAGCTTACTAGACACTCAATCCCATGAGCAGTTCTTC
TRBV9,.,TRBJ1-1,once,CASSEGSETEAFF,TGTGCCAGCAGCGAAGGGAGTGAAACTGAAGCTTTCTTT
TRBV19,.,TRBJ2-1,.,CASSFSPQRSSYNEQFF,TGTGCCAGTAGTTTTTCCCCCCAGCGGAGCTCCTACAATGAGCAGTTCTTC
TRBV5-1,TRBD1,TRBJ2-5,.,CASSGNRGQETQYF,TGCGCCAGCAGCGGGAACAGGGGTCAAGAGACCCAGTACTTC
TRBV3-1/TRBV3-2,.,TRBJ2-3,.,CASSPLAQGGTQYF,TGTGCCAGCAGCCCCCTGGCCCAGGGAGGTACGCAGTATTTT
TRBV5-1,.,TRBJ2-3,.,CASSILGGAADTQYF,TGCGCCAGCTCGATTCTGGGGGGGGCCGCAGATACGCAGTATTTT
TRBV19,TRBD2,TRBJ2-3,.,CASSRTSGSADTQYF,TGTGCCAGTAGTAGGACTAGCGGGAGCGCAGATACGCAGTATTTT
TRBV12-5,.,TRBJ1-5,.,CASGFNSNQPQHF,TGTGCTAGTGGTTTTAATAGCAATCAGCCCCAGCATTTT
TRBV5-1,.,TRBJ1-2,once,CASSLAVANYGYTF,TGCGCCAGCAGCTTGGCCGTCGCTAACTATGGCTACACCTTC
TRBV19,.,TRBJ1-1,.,CASSMGGSRTEAFF,TGTGCCAGTAGTATGGGGGGAAGTCGGACTGAAGCTTTCTTT
TRBV19,.,TRBJ2-5,.,CASSISETQYF,TGTGCCAGTAGTATTTCGGAGACCCAGTACTTC
TRBV19,TRBD1,TRBJ2-3,once,CASSIQGVADTQYF,TGTGCCAGTAGTATTCAGGGGGTCGCAGATACGCAGTATTTT
TRBV5-6,.,TRBJ2-7,.,CASSAGIPPLGEQYF,TGTGCCAGCAGCGCCGGGATTCCTCCCCTCGGCGAGCAGTACTTC
TRBV27,.,TRBJ2-1,once,CASSRPTGEQFF,TGTGCCAGCAGCCGACCCACCGGGGAGCAGTTCTTC
TRBV6-5,.,TRBJ2-1,.,CASSYAGKQFF,TGTGCCAGCAGTTACGCGGGGAAGCAGTTCTTC
TRBV5-1,.,TRBJ1-2,.,CASSLDGFNYGYTF,TGCGCCAGCAGCTTGGACGGTTTTAACTATGGCTACACCTTC
TRBV6-1,.,TRBJ2-7,.,CASSEMGGGHEQYF,TGTGCCAGCAGTGAAATGGGTGGAGGGCACGAGCAGTACTTC
TRBV3-1/TRBV3-2,.,TRBJ2-5,.,CASSQELAKETQYF,TGTGCCAGCAGCCAAGAACTAGCCAAGGAGACCCAGTACTTC
TRBV9,.,TRBJ1-1,.,CASSVGGQNTEAFF,TGTGCCAGCAGCGTAGGGGGGCAGAACACTGAAGCTTTCTTT
TRBV6-6,.,TRBJ1-1,.,CASSYRPGNTEAFF,TGTGCCAGCAGTTATCGTCCAGGGAATACTGAAGCTTTCTTT
TRBV20-1,.,TRBJ1-2,.,CSRTGDYGYTF,TGCAGTCGTACGGGGGATTATGGCTACACCTTC
TRBV2,.,TRBJ2-2,.,CASSEVAANTGELFF,TGTGCCAGCAGTGAAGTTGCGGCGAACACCGGGGAGCTGTTTTTT
TRBV6-5,.,TRBJ1-6,once,CASREGRGSPLHF,TGTGCCAGCAGGGAGGGTCGGGGTTCACCCCTCCACTTT
TRBV6-6,TRBD1,TRBJ2-7,.,CASSVGQGPYEQYF,TGTGCCAGCAGTGTAGGACAGGGCCCCTACGAGCAGTACTTC
TRBV2,.,TRBJ2-3,.,CASRRTGTDTQYF,TGTGCCAGCAGGAGGACAGGCACAGATACGCAGTATTTT
TRBV18,TRBD1,TRBJ1-1,.,CASFTLQGPPLMNTEAFF,TGTGCCAGCTTCACCTTACAGGGGCCGCCACTCATGAACACTGAAGCTTTCTTT
TRBV19,TRBD2,TRBJ2-3,.,CASSPLVAGLQDTQYF,TGTGCCAGTAGTCCTTTGGTAGCGGGGCTACAAGATACGCAGTATTTT
TRBV4-1,TRBD2,TRBJ2-3,.,CASSQDDGTSRLGTQYF,TGCGCCAGCAGCCAAGATGACGGGACTAGTCGATTAGGTACGCAGTATTTT
TRBV7-9,.,TRBJ2-5,.,CASIPTESKQETQYF,TGTGCCAGCATACCGACAGAGTCCAAACAAGAGACCCAGTACTTC
TRBV6-1,.,TRBJ1-4,once,CASSEGGTYNEKLFF,TGTGCCAGCAGTGAGGGAGGGACCTATAATGAAAAACTGTTTTTT
TRBV7-7,.,TRBJ2-2,few,CASSLGGNTGELFF,TGTGCCAGCAGCTTGGGGGGGAACACCGGGGAGCTGTTTTTT
TRBV21-1,.,TRBJ2-1,few,CASSKACAGGSNEQFF,TGTGCCAGCAGCAAAGCTTGCGCGGGGGGGTCGAATGAGCAGTTCTTC
TRBV9,TRBD1,TRBJ1-6,.,CASSARTGDSPLHF,TGTGCCAGCAGCGCCCGGACAGGGGATTCACCCCTCCACTTT
TRBV5-1,.,TRBJ1-4,.,CASSLGQDEKLFF,TGCGCCAGCAGCTTGGGACAGGATGAAAAACTGTTTTTT
TRBV5-1,.,TRBJ2-5,.,CASSADQETQYF,TGCGCCAGCAGCGCAGACCAAGAGACCCAGTACTTC